Presented here are 8 T cell receptor beta chains from one specimen sequenced in a study of T cells in Graves' hyperthyroidism and ophthalmopathy. Amplified TCR beta CDR3 regions derived from RNA transcripts. A set of HTBI primers served as the primers for a first-round RT-PCR of the TCR CDR3. MiXCR, run by TCRdb on the multiplex PCR reads, gives a single entry per CDR3 protein. The table includes 690,000 or so distinct CDR3 sequences, 18% detected once. The specimen was blood. The receptors shown here come from a woman between 50 and 59 years old with Graves' hyperthyroidism that later progressed to Graves' ophthalmopathy.

This clonotype was seen ten or more times. The chain recombines TRBV7-9 with TRBJ1-1; D is ambiguous. Germline lookup yields CDR1 SEHNR and CDR2 FQNEAQ (reference sequence). The CDR3 length is 13 residues. Trimming took off 6 bases at V and 10 bases at J, with 18 bases between the two ends. Written as DNA, the CDR3 is TGTGCCAGCAGTCTAGAGAGCCACAGCAGAGCTTTCTTT. This codes for CASSLESHSRAFF.

The chain has TRBV7-9 and TRBJ1-5; a weak D match, TRBD1 (5 bases). V lost 5 bases to trimming and J lost 6 bases, with 14 bases between them. The germline V gene has CDR1 SEHNR and CDR2 FQNEAQ (reference sequence). The CDR3 extends over 14 amino acids. The CDR3 loop is CASSEGRGFQPQHF. DNA for the CDR3: TGTGCCAGCAGCGAAGGGCGGGGGTTTCAGCCCCAGCATTTT.

The rearrangement uses TRBV6-5 and TRBJ2-3; 8 positions agree with TRBD2. CDR3 size: 14 residues. The V segment lost 7 bases and the J segment 2 bases; nucleotides outside the gene matches: 5. Per germline, CDR1 MNHEY and CDR2 SVGAGI. The CDR3, as DNA: TGTGCCAGCACTTGGCGGGGGGACACAGATACGCAGTATTTT. It yields the protein CASTWRGDTDTQYF.

In its sample, this clonotype was seen many times. The chain uses TRBV6-1 and TRBJ1-1; D remains ambiguous. Germline V gene lookup returns CDR1 MNHNS and CDR2 SASEGT. There are 14 residues in the CDR3. V gave up 6 bases and J gave up 0 bases, with 11 bases separating them. The CDR3 region is CASSRSDLNTEAFF. CDR3 coding DNA: TGTGCCAGCAGCAGGTCCGACTTGAACACTGAAGCTTTCTTT.

This clonotype was observed at least ten times. This chain uses TRBV6-2 or TRBV6-3 with TRBJ2-3; 7 nucleotides align to TRBD2. The CDR3 consists of 15 residues. V lost 1 base, J lost 6 bases, and 7 bases stayed unmatched. CDR1 and CDR2 from the germline V gene are MNHEY and SVGEGT. CDR3 sequence reads: CASSYFRLARDTQYF. CDR3 DNA: TGTGCCAGCAGTTACTTTCGACTAGCTAGGGATACGCAGTATTTT.

Only a few counts were recorded for this clonotype. J is TRBJ1-1 and V is TRBV3-1, with D perhaps TRBD1 (5 bases). The CDR3 covers 13 residues. Trimming removed 4 bases at V and 4 bases at J, with 10 bases between. Germline CDR1 and CDR2: LGHDT and YNNKEL (reference sequence). The CDR3 here is CASSPRAPTEAFF. In DNA, the CDR3 is TGTGCCAGCAGCCCCAGGGCCCCCACTGAAGCTTTCTTT. Filled out from reference TRBV3-1 and TRBJ1-1, the complete variable domain reads DTAVSQTPKYLVTQMGNDKSIKCEQNLGHDTMYWYKQDSKKFLKIMFSYNNKELIINETVPNRFSPKSPDKAHLNLHINSLELGDSAVYFCASSPRAPTEAFFGQGTRLTVV.

In this sample, this clonotype turned up many times. The rearrangement joins TRBV30 to TRBJ1-2; 7 bases line up with TRBD1. Germline lookup yields CDR1 GTSNPN and CDR2 SVGIG (reference sequence). V lost 2 bases to trimming and J lost 4 bases; unmatched junction nucleotides: 7. The CDR3 is 14 amino acids. CDR3 nucleotides: TGTGCCTGGAGTCCGACAGGGAGTAGCTATGGCTACACCTTC. Its protein product is CAWSPTGSSYGYTF.

This clonotype was seen a handful of times. The V gene is TRBV9, the J gene TRBJ2-1; D gene unclear. V shed 7 bases and J shed 6 bases, with 5 bases lying between them. This CDR3 region has 10 residues. Germline V gene sequence: CDR1 SGDLS, CDR2 YYNGEE. CDR3 in DNA: TGTGCCAGCGGAAGCAATGAGCAGTTCTTC. It is translated as CASGSNEQFF. The entire variable domain, with the rest obtained from reference TRBV9 and TRBJ2-1, is as follows: DSGVTQTPKHLITATGQRVTLRCSPRSGDLSVYWYQQSLDQGLQFLIQYYNGEERAKGNILERFSAQQFPDLHSELNLSSLELGDSALYFCASGSNEQFFGPGTRLTVL.